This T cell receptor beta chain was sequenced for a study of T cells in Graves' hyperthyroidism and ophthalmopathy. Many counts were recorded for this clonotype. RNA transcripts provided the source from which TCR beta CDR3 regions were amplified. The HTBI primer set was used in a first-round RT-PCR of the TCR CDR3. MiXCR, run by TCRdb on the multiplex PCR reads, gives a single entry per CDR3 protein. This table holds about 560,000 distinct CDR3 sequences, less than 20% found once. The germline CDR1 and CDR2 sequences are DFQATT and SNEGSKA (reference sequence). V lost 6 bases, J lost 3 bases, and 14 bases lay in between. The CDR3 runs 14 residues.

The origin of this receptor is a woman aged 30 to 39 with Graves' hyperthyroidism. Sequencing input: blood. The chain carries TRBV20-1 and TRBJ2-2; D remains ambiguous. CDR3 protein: CSAGVSSDTGELFF. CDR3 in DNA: TGCAGTGCAGGAGTCTCTAGTGACACCGGGGAGCTGTTTTTT.